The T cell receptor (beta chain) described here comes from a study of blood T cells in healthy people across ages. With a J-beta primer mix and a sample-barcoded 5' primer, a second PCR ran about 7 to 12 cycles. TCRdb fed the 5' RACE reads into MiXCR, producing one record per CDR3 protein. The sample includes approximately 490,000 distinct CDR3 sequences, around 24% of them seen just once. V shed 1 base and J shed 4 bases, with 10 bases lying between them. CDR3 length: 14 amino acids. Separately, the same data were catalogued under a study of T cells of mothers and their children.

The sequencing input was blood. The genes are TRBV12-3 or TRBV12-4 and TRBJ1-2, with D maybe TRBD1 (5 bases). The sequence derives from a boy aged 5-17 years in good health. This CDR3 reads CASSLGGMGYGYTF. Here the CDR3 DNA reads TGTGCCAGCAGTTTAGGGGGGATGGGCTATGGCTACACCTTC.